This TCR beta chain stems from a study of T cell responses to AZD1222 COVID-19 vaccine. Findings of the study overall: Every sample of the repertoires postdated the peak T cell response. Donor demographics were predominantly white British with a female majority; clonal diversity may be underestimated.

The germline V gene has CDR1 MDHEN and CDR2 SYDVKM. The CDR3 extends over 13 amino acids. Deletions cut 4 bases from V and 4 bases from J, with 10 bases between. A word on this clone: Antigen: not known.

The table came from immunoSEQ multiplex PCR; TCRdb's copy has only in-frame clones and leaves some out. The sample yields about 180,000 clones, approximately 94% seen once. This clonotype was sampled from an adult in good health. This chain joins TRBV28 and TRBJ1-2; D not resolved. The specimen was peripheral blood, collected on day 0 of AZD1222 vaccination. The CDR3: CASSSPVGYGYTF. The CDR3 DNA reads TGTGCCAGCAGTTCCCCCGTGGGCTATGGCTACACCTTC.